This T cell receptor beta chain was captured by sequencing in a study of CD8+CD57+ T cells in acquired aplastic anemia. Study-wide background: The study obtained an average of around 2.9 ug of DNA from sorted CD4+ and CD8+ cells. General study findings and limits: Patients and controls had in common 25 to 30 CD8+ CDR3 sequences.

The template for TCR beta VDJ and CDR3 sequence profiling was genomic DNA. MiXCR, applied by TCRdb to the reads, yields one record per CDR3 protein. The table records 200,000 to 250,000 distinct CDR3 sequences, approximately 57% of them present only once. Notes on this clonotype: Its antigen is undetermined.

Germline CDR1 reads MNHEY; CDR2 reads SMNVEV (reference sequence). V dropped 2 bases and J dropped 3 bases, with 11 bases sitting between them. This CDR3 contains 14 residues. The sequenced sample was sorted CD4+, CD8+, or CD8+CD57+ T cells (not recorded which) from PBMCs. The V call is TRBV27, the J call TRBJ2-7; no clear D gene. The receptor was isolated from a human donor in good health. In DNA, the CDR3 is TGTGCCAGCAGTTTAGGGCAGGTTGGCTACGAGCAGTACTTC. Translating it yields CASSLGQVGYEQYF.